The 6 T cell receptor beta chains given below trace back to one sample, sequenced in a study of blood T cell repertoires in COVID-19. Here immunoSEQ multiplex PCR was the method, and the copy in TCRdb shows in-frame clones only, minus some. Here the sample spans some 20,000 clones, roughly 87% being singletons. What was sequenced was peripheral blood. The receptors were gathered from a human donor in a cohort sampled during active COVID-19. The donor label of this sample is uncertain.

The rearrangement uses TRBV6-5 and TRBJ2-5; 9 bases align to TRBD1. Unmatched junction bases numbered 5, after V lost 5 bases and J lost 4 bases. From germline, CDR1 is MNHEY and CDR2 SVGAGI. The CDR3 contains 14 residues. In DNA form, the CDR3 reads TGTGCCAGCAGTCGACAGGGGGATCCAGAGACCCAGTACTTC. Translation: CASSRQGDPETQYF.

The chain recombines TRBV19 with TRBJ1-2; TRBD1 aligns across 8 bases. This CDR3 spans 15 amino acids. Unmatched junction bases numbered 11, after V lost 5 bases and J lost 6 bases. The V gene's germline CDR1 is LNHDA and CDR2 SQIVND (reference sequence). The CDR3 DNA reads TGTGCCAGTAGTGCATTGACAGGGGAAACGGATGGCTACACCTTC. Its translation is CASSALTGETDGYTF. The full variable domain, with the rest looked up from reference TRBV19 and TRBJ1-2, is DGGITQSPKYLFRKEGQNVTLSCEQNLNHDAMYWYRQDPGQGLRLIYYSQIVNDFQKGDIAEGYSVSREKKESFPLTVTSAQKNPTAFYLCASSALTGETDGYTFGSGTRLTVV.

The chain has TRBV19 and TRBJ2-1, with 7 positions matching TRBD1. Germline V lookup: CDR1 LNHDA, CDR2 SQIVND (reference sequence). The CDR3 runs to 14 residues. V trimming: 6 bases; J trimming: 9 bases; junction bases outside the gene matches: 11. CDR3 in amino acids: CASRKTGSSAEQFF. For the CDR3, the DNA is TGTGCCAGTAGAAAGACAGGGAGTTCCGCTGAGCAGTTCTTC. Based on the CDR3 plus reference TRBV19 and TRBJ2-1, the full variable domain is DGGITQSPKYLFRKEGQNVTLSCEQNLNHDAMYWYRQDPGQGLRLIYYSQIVNDFQKGDIAEGYSVSREKKESFPLTVTSAQKNPTAFYLCASRKTGSSAEQFFGPGTRLTVL.

The gene calls are TRBV5-6 and TRBJ1-1; tentatively, D is TRBD1 (5 bases). Germline V gene lookup returns CDR1 SGHDT and CDR2 YYEEEE. Trimming pared 3 bases from V and 4 bases from J, leaving 10 bases between. The CDR3 is made up of 13 amino acids. DNA for the CDR3: TGTGCCAGCAGCTCAGACAGATTCACTGAAGCTTTCTTT. Translation: CASSSDRFTEAFF.

The chain is built from TRBV6-1 and TRBJ2-3; D uncertain. Germline V lookup: CDR1 MNHNS, CDR2 SASEGT. This CDR3 is built from 17 residues. V shed 2 bases and J shed 4 bases, with 19 bases lying between them. The DNA of the CDR3 is TGTGCCAGCAGTGAAAATCATGGATACACCCGGGCAGATACGCAGTATTTT. Amino acid sequence: CASSENHGYTRADTQYF.

The chain uses TRBV11-2 and TRBJ2-5; D ambiguous. The CDR3 is made up of 13 amino acids. Germline assignment: CDR1 SGHAT and CDR2 FQNNGV. V was cut by 2 bases and J by 0 bases, with 4 bases left in between. The CDR3 protein is CASSLQYQETQYF. The DNA of the CDR3 is TGTGCCAGCAGCTTACAGTACCAAGAGACCCAGTACTTC.